Listed below are T cell receptor beta chains from one sample, sequenced in a study of blood T cell repertoires in COVID-19. Assay: immunoSEQ multiplex PCR; the TCRdb copy retains only in-frame clones and omits some. There are roughly 67,000 clones in the sample; 85% to 90% occur only once, and less than 5.5% lies in the top ten. Sequencing used peripheral blood. The source of these receptors is a man in his forties or fifties with active COVID-19. Both conserved end residues are part of each CDR3. The D gene is left open where the match is weak. Clone size, where shown, is once, few, many, or a class for clones that have expanded.

d_call	clone_size	v_call	cdr3_length	cdr3_aa
TRBD1	.	TRBV3-1/TRBV3-2	16	CASSLGTGVSTDTQYF
TRBD1	.	TRBV7-9	16	CASSPPQGFPQETQYF
TRBD2	.	TRBV28	15	CASRSDAGLFYEQYF
TRBD2	.	TRBV11-3	16	CASSSLWAGGRETQYF
.	.	TRBV6-6	16	CASSYSSPRSNQPQHF
.	.	TRBV19	14	CASMMIGGRTEAFF
.	.	TRBV5-4	14	CASIERGGGSEQYF
.	.	TRBV19	16	CASSIGRVPSNQPQHF
TRBD1	.	TRBV27	14	CASSIRDSQETQYF
TRBD2	.	TRBV9	17	CASSVGGGRARTGELFF
.	.	TRBV12-5	14	CASGLKSGTDTQYF
TRBD2	.	TRBV9	16	CASSGPSGTVTDTQYF
TRBD2	few	TRBV2	19	CASSEGSGLAELSSYEQYF
.	.	TRBV9	14	CASSAPLRQVEAFF
.	once	TRBV7-8	14	CASSLELVNTEAFF
TRBD2	.	TRBV7-2	16	CASSLRRLAAYNEQFF
TRBD1	.	TRBV28	15	CASLGGQGISYEQYF
.	.	TRBV6-5	14	CASSYSPGQETQYF
.	.	TRBV7-2	15	CASSLDYSAYNEQFF
.	.	TRBV6-4	14	CASRLGSDTDTQYF
TRBD1	.	TRBV9	13	CASSGGQGTEAFF
.	.	TRBV11-3	12	CASSLSGNTIYF
TRBD2	.	TRBV9	14	CASGLAGGSDTQYF
TRBD1	.	TRBV29-1	12	CSAGQGDYEQYF
TRBD1	.	TRBV2	14	CASSRQGLRQPQHF
TRBD2	.	TRBV6-5	15	CASSYSEAGAGEQFF
.	.	TRBV27	12	CASRGGKNIQYF
TRBD2	.	TRBV4-3	16	CASSQDGVLAGETQYF
.	.	TRBV5-6	14	CASSLSGNGYGYTF
.	.	TRBV6-5	14	CASRDTVSNQPQHF
.	.	TRBV27	17	CASSFHRTREDYNEQFF
TRBD2	.	TRBV7-2	17	CASSVTTSGRATDTQYF
TRBD2	.	TRBV7-3	15	CASSFVPSGNNEQFF
TRBD2	.	TRBV2	16	CASSSPSGDLSYEQYF
TRBD2	once	TRBV10-3	18	CAITMGLAGPSSYNEQFF
.	.	TRBV28	15	CASSYPLLTSHGYTF
.	few	TRBV19	15	CASSIGTPNVYEQYF
.	.	TRBV28	15	CASSQETAGNSPLHF
.	.	TRBV28	14	CASRGSGRSYEQYF
.	.	TRBV4-3	14	CASSQDLVLGELFF
.	.	TRBV6-6	13	CASSYEGRYEQYF
TRBD1	once	TRBV6-4	15	CASSVERGPNYGYTF
.	few	TRBV30	13	CAWKVGLGYEQYF
.	.	TRBV11-2	13	CASSLGMNTEAFF
TRBD2	.	TRBV11-3	17	CASSFRLAGDPHNEQFF
TRBD1	.	TRBV19	14	CASSPRTGPYEQYF
.	once	TRBV30	13	CAWKQGTYNEQFF